A single sample gave rise to the 5 T cell receptor beta chains below, sequenced in a study of PD-1 blockade in classical Hodgkin lymphoma. Data came from immunoSEQ multiplex PCR; TCRdb stores just in-frame clones and leaves some out. This table has over 85,000 clones, just over 90% appearing once. Time point in this sample: cycle 4 day 1 (C4D1), after more than five weeks of nivolumab. Exposure to brentuximab vedotin varied, and each patient had relapsed following autologous stem cell transplantation. The sequencing here drew on peripheral blood mononuclear cells (PBMCs), taken before the fourth cycle of nivolumab. The receptor source for this set is a human donor with classical Hodgkin lymphoma.

V usage is TRBV6-1 and J usage is TRBJ2-7; D unclear. The CDR3 length is 14 residues. CDR1 and CDR2 from the germline V gene are MNHNS and SASEGT. Trimming cost V 6 bases and J 2 bases, with 14 bases left between them. CDR3 amino acids: CASSRILPPYEQYF. CDR3 DNA sequence: TGTGCCAGCAGCCGGATCCTTCCCCCCTACGAGCAGTACTTC.

The chain couples TRBV6-1 to TRBJ1-1; the match to TRBD1 covers 7 bases. After removal of 6 bases from V and 8 bases from J, the junction contained 9 bases not matched to a gene. The CDR3 runs 13 residues. In germline, CDR1 is MNHNS, CDR2 SASEGT. CDR3 sequence reads: CASSVTGIGEAFF. CDR3 bases: TGTGCCAGCAGCGTGACAGGGATCGGCGAAGCTTTCTTT.

The genes are TRBV9 and TRBJ1-2, with 8 positions matching TRBD1. V trimming: 2 bases; J trimming: 2 bases; junction bases outside the gene matches: 5. From germline, CDR1 is SGDLS and CDR2 YYNGEE. The CDR3 is made up of 15 amino acids. CDR3: CASSVWDRLNYGYTF. In nucleotides, the CDR3 is TGTGCCAGCAGCGTTTGGGACAGGTTGAACTATGGCTACACCTTC. The full variable domain, completed using reference TRBV9 and TRBJ1-2, is DSGVTQTPKHLITATGQRVTLRCSPRSGDLSVYWYQQSLDQGLQFLIQYYNGEERAKGNILERFSAQQFPDLHSELNLSSLELGDSALYFCASSVWDRLNYGYTFGSGTRLTVV.

CDR3 DNA: TGTGCCAGCAGGACCGGGACAGCGAGCTACGAGCAGTACTTC. It specifies CASRTGTASYEQYF. The gene calls are TRBV28 and TRBJ2-7; 7 nucleotides match TRBD1. J was trimmed by 3 bases and V by 6 bases; bases with no gene match: 8. This CDR3 spans 14 amino acids. Germline loops: CDR1 MDHEN, CDR2 SYDVKM. Complete variable domain (other parts from reference TRBV28 and TRBJ2-7): DVKVTQSSRYLVKRTGEKVFLECVQDMDHENMFWYRQDPGLGLRLIYFSYDVKMKEKGDIPEGYSVSREKKERFSLILESASTNQTSMYLCASRTGTASYEQYFGPGTRLTVT.

The V call is TRBV2, the J call TRBJ2-7; 8 nucleotides align to TRBD1. This CDR3 comprises 13 residues. Germline loops: CDR1 SNHLY, CDR2 FYNNEI. With V trimmed by 8 bases and J by 6 bases, 9 bases remained unmatched. The CDR3 DNA reads TGTGCCAGCTGGACAGGGTTTCTATTCGAGCAGTACTTC. Residues: CASWTGFLFEQYF.